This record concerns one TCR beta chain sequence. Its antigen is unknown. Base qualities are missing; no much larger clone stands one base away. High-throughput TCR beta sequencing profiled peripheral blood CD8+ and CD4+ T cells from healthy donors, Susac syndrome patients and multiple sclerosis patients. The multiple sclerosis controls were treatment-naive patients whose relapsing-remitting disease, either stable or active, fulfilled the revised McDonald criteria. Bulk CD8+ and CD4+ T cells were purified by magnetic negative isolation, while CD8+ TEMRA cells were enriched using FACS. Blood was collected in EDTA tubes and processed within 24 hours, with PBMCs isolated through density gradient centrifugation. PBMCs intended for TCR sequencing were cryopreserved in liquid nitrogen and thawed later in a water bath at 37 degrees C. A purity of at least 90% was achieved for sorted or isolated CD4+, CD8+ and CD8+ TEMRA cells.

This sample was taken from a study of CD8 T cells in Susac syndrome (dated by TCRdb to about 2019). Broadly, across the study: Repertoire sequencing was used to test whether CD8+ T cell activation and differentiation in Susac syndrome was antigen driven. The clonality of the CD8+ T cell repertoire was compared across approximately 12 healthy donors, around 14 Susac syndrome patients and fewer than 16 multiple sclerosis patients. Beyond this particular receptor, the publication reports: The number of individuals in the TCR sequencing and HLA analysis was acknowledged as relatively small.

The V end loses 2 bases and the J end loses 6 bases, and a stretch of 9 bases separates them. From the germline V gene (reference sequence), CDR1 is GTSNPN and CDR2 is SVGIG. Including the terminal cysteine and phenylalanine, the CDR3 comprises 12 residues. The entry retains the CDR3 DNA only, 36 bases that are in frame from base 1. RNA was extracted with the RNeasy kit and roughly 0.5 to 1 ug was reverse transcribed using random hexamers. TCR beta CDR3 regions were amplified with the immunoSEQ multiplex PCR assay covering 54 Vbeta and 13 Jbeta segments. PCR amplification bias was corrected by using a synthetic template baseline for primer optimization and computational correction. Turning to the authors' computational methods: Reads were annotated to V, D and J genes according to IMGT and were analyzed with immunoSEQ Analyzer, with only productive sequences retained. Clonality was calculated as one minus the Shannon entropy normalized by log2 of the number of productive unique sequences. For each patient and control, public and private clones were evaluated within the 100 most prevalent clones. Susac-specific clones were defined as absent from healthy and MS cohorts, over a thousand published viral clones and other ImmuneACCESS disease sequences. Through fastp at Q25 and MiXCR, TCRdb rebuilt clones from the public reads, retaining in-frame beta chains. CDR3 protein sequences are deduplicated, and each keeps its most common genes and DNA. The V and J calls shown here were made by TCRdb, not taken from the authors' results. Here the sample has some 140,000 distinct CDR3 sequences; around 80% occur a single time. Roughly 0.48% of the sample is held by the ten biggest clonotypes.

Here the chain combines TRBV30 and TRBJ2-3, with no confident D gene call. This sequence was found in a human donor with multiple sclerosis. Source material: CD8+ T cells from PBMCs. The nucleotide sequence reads TGTGCCTGGAGTCCAATCGGGGATACGCAGTATTTT. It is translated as CAWSPIGDTQYF.